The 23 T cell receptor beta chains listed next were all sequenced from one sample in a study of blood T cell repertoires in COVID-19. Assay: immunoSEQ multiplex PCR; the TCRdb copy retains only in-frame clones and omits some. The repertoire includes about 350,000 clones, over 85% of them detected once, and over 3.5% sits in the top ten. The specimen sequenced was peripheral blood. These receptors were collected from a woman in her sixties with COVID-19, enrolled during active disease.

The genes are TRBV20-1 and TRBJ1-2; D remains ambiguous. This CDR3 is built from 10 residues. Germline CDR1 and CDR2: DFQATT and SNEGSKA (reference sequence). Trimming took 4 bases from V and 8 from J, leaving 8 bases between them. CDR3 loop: CSATTGGYTF. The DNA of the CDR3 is TGCAGTGCTACGACTGGGGGCTACACCTTC.

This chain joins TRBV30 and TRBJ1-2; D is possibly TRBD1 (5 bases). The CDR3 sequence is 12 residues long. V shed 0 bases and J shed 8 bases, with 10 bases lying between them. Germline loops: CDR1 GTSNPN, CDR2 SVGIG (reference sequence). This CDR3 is CAWSVWGDGYTF. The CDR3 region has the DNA TGTGCCTGGAGTGTATGGGGGGACGGCTACACCTTC.

This CDR3 is CASSQSQTDRGFEAFF. The CDR3 coding sequence is TGTGCCAGCAGCCAATCCCAGACGGACAGGGGATTTGAAGCTTTCTTT. The gene calls are TRBV3-1 (or the pseudogene TRBV3-2) and TRBJ1-1; 9 bases match TRBD1. Trimming took 2 bases from V and 7 from J; bases not matched to a gene: 11. The CDR3 totals 16 residues. CDR1 and CDR2 from the germline V gene are LGHDT and YNNKEL (reference sequence).

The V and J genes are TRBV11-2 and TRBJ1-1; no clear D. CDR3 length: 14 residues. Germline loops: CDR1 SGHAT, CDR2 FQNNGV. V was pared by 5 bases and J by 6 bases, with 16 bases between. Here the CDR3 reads CASSQMLAAAEAFF. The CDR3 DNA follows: TGTGCCAGCAGCCAAATGTTAGCCGCCGCTGAAGCTTTCTTT.

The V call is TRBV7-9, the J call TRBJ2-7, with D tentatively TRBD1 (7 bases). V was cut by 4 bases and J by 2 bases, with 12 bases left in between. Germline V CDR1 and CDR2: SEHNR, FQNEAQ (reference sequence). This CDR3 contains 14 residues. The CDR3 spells CASSWAGQTYEQYF. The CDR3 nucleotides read TGTGCCAGCAGCTGGGCGGGACAGACCTACGAGCAGTACTTC.

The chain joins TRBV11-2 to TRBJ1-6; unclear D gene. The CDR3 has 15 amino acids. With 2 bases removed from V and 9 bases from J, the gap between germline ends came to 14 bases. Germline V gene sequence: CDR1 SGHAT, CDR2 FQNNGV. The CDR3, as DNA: TGTGCCAGCAGCTTATTCGACATATCAGTTTCACCCCTCCACTTT. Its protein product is CASSLFDISVSPLHF.

The CDR3 nucleotides read TGTGCCTCGGACGGGGGGGCGCGGAATGAGCAGTTCTTC. This translates into CASDGGARNEQFF. The chain recombines TRBV7-2 with TRBJ2-1; 8 bases fit TRBD2. CDR1 and CDR2 from the germline V gene are SGHTA and FQGNSA. CDR3 length: 13 amino acids. V dropped 11 bases and J dropped 7; count of bases not matched to a gene: 10.

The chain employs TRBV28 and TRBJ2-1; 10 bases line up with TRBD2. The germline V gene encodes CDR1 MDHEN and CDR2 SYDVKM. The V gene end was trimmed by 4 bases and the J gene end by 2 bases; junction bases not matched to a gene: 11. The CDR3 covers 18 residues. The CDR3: CASSSRTSGHNPYNEQFF. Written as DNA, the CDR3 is TGTGCCAGCAGTTCCAGGACTAGCGGACACAATCCCTACAATGAGCAGTTCTTC.

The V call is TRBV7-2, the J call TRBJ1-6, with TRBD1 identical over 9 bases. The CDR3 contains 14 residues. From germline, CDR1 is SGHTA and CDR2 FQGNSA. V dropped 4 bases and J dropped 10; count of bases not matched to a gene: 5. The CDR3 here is CASSSQGARSPLHF. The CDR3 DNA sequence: TGTGCCAGCAGCTCACAGGGGGCCAGATCACCCCTCCACTTT.

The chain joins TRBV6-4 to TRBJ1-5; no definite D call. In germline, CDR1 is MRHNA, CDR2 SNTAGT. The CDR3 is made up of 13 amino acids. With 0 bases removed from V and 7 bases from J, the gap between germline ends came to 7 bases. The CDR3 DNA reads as TGTGCCAGCAGTGACTCGCTCGGGCAGCCCCAGCATTTT. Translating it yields CASSDSLGQPQHF.

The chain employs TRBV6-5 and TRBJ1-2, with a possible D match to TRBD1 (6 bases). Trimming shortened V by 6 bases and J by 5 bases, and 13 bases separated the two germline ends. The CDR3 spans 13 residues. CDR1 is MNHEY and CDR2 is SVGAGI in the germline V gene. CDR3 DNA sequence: TGTGCCAGCAGCGACGGTACAGGGTATGGCTACACCTTC. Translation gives CASSDGTGYGYTF.

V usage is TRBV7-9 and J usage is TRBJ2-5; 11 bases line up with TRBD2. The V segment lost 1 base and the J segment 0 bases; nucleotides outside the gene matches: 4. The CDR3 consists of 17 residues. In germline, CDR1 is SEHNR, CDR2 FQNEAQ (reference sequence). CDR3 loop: CASSLDPSGGNQETQYF. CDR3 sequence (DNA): TGTGCCAGCAGCTTAGATCCTAGCGGGGGGAACCAAGAGACCCAGTACTTC.

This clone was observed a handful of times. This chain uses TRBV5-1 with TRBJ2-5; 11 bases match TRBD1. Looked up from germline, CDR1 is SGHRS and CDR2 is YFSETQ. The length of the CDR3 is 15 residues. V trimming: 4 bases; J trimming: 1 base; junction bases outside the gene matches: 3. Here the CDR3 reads CASSQGTGGQETQYF. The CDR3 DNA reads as TGCGCCAGCAGCCAGGGGACAGGGGGCCAAGAGACCCAGTACTTC.

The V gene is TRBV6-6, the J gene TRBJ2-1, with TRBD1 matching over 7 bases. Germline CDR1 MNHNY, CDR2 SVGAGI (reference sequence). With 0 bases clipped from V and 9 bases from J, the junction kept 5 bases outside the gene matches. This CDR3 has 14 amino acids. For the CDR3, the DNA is TGTGCCAGCAGTTACTCCAGGGGGAAGTCTGAGCAGTTCTTC. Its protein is CASSYSRGKSEQFF.

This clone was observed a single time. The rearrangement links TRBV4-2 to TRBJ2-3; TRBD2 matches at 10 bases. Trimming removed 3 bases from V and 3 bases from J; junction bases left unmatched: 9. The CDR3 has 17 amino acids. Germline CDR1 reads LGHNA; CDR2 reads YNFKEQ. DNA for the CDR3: TGTGCCAGCAGCCACCAACTAGCGGGGATAGGGACAGATACGCAGTATTTT. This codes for CASSHQLAGIGTDTQYF.

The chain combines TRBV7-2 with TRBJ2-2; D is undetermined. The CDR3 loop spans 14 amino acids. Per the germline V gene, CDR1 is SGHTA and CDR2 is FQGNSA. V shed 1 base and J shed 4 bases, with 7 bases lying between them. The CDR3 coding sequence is TGTGCCAGCAGCTTAGGAGAGAGCACCGGGGAGCTGTTTTTT. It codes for CASSLGESTGELFF.

CDR3 protein: CASSFGTLNTGELFF. CDR3 nucleotides: TGTGCCAGCAGCTTTGGGACACTGAACACCGGGGAGCTGTTTTTT. The chain uses TRBV7-9 and TRBJ2-2, with a tentative D call TRBD1 (6 bases). Trimming removed 3 bases at V and 1 base at J, with 9 bases between. CDR3 size: 15 residues. Germline values: CDR1 SEHNR, CDR2 FQNEAQ (reference sequence).

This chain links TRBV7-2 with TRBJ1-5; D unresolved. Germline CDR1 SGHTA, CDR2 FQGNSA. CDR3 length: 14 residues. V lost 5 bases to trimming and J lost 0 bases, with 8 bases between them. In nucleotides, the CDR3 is TGTGCCAGCAGCCAACAGATTAGCAATCAGCCCCAGCATTTT. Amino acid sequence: CASSQQISNQPQHF.

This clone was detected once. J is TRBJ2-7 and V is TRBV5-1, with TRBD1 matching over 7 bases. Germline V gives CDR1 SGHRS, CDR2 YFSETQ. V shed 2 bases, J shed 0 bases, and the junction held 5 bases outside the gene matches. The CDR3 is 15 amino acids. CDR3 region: CASSLQGPPSYEQYF. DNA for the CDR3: TGCGCCAGCAGCTTACAGGGGCCTCCCTCCTACGAGCAGTACTTC.

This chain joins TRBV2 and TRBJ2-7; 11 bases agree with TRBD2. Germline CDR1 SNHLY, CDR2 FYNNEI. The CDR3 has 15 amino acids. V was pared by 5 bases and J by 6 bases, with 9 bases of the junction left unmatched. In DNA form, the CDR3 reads TGTGCCAGCAGTACAACTAGCGGGGGTCCCCCCGAGCAGTACTTC. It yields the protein CASSTTSGGPPEQYF.

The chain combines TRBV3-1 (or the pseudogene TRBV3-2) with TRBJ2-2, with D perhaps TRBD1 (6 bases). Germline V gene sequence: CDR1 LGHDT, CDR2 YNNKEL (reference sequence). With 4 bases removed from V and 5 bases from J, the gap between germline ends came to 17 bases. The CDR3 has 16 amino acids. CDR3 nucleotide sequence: TGTGCCAGCAGCCTACTCAGGGGTGATCGGACCGGGGAGCTGTTTTTT. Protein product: CASSLLRGDRTGELFF.

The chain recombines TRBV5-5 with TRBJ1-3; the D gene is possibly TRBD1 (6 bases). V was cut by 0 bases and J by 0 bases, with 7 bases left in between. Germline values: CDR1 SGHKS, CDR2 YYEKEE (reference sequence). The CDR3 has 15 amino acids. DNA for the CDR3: TGTGCCAGCAGCTTGGGACAGGCCTCTGGAAACACCATATATTTT. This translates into CASSLGQASGNTIYF.

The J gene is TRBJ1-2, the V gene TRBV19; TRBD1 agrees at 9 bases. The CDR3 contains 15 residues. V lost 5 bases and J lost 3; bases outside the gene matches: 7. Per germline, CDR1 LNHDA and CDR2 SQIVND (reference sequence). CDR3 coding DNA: TGTGCCAGTAGTGCGGACAGGGGTCATGACTATGGCTACACCTTC. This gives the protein CASSADRGHDYGYTF.